The sequence of this T cell receptor beta chain was determined in a study of T cells in tuberculosis. Overall study: CD1B tetramers identified T cells specific for mycobacterial lipid GMM.

CDR1 SGHNT and CDR2 YENEEA come from the germline V gene. Trimming took 0 bases from V and 10 from J, leaving 13 bases between them. The CDR3 runs to 14 residues. Here immunoSEQ multiplex PCR was the method, and the copy in TCRdb shows in-frame clones only, minus some. The sample has about 35,000 clones; about 91% are singletons. Comment on this clone: What it recognizes is unknown.

Findings of the study overall: Selection depended on which cryopreserved specimens were available.

The sample's time point: new active TB diagnosis, blood taken before or within 7 days of starting treatment. HIV-seronegative South African adults aged 18 years or older had newly diagnosed active tuberculosis. Unsorted cryopreserved PBMC were sequenced, averaging around 100,000 T cells per clinical donor. This receptor was identified in an adult with tuberculosis. Some clones in this sample may be carry-over from other donors' samples. The chain joins TRBV11-3 to TRBJ2-1, with D possibly being TRBD2 (7 bases). This specimen consisted of PBMCs, obtained at tuberculosis diagnosis. CDR3 in amino acids: CASSLDQGGVEQFF. CDR3 sequence (DNA): TGTGCCAGCAGCTTAGACCAAGGGGGGGTGGAGCAGTTCTTC.